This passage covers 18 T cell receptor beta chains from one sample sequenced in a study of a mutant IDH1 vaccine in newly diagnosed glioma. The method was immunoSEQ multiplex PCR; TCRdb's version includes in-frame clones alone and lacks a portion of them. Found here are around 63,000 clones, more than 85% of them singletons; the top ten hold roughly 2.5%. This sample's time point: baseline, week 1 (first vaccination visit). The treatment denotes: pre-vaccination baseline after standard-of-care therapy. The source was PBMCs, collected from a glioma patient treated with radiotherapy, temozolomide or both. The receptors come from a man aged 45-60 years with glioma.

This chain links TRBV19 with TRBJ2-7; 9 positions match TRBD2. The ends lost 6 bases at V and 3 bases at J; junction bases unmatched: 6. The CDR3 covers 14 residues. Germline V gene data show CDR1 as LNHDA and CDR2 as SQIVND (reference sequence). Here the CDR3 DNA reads TGTGCCAGTAGCACTGGAGCGGGGGGCTACGAGCAGTACTTC. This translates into CASSTGAGGYEQYF. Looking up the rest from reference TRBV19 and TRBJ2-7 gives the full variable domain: DGGITQSPKYLFRKEGQNVTLSCEQNLNHDAMYWYRQDPGQGLRLIYYSQIVNDFQKGDIAEGYSVSREKKESFPLTVTSAQKNPTAFYLCASSTGAGGYEQYFGPGTRLTVT.

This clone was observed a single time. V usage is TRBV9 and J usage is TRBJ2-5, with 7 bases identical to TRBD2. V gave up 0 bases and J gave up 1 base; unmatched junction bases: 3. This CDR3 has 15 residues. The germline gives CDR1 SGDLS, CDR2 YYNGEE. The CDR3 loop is CASSVDPSGQETQYF. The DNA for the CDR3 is TGTGCCAGCAGCGTAGATCCTAGCGGCCAAGAGACCCAGTACTTC.

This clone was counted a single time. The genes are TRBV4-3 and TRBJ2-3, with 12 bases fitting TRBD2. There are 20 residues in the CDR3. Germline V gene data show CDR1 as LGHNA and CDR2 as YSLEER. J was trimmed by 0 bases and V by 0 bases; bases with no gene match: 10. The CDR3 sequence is CASSQDLGLAGRTSTDTQYF. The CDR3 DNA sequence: TGCGCCAGCAGCCAAGATCTAGGACTAGCGGGGCGAACTAGCACAGATACGCAGTATTTT.

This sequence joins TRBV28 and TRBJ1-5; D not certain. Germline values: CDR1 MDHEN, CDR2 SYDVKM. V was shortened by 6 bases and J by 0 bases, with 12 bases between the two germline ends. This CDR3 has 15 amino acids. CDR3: CASRRGFYSNQPQHF. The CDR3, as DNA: TGTGCCAGCAGAAGAGGGTTTTATAGCAATCAGCCCCAGCATTTT.

As DNA, the CDR3 is TGTGCCTGGAGTAGGGTCAGGGCCGACACTGAAGCTTTCTTT. It specifies CAWSRVRADTEAFF. V gene TRBV30 combines with J gene TRBJ1-1; maybe TRBD1 (5 bases). V was cut by 2 bases and J by 3 bases, with 13 bases left in between. The CDR3 contains 14 residues. Germline-derived CDR1 and CDR2 are GTSNPN and SVGIG (reference sequence).

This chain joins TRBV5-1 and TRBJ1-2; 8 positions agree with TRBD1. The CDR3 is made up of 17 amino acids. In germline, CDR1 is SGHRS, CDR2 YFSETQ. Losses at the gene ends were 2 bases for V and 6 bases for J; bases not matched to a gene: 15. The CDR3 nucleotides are TGCGCCAGCAGCTTAACGACGACGATTCAGGGGGCGGATGGCTACACCTTC. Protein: CASSLTTTIQGADGYTF.

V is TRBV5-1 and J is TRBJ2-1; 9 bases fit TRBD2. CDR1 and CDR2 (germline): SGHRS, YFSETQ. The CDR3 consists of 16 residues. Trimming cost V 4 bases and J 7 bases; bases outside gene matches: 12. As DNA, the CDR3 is TGCGCCAGCAGCCATACGAGGGGGACTAGCCTGAATGAGCAGTTCTTC. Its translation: CASSHTRGTSLNEQFF.

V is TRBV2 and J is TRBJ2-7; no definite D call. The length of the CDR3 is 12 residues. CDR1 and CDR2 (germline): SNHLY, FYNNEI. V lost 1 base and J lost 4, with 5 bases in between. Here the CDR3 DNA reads TGTGCCAGCAGTGAAGAGCGATACGAGCAGTACTTC. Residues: CASSEERYEQYF.

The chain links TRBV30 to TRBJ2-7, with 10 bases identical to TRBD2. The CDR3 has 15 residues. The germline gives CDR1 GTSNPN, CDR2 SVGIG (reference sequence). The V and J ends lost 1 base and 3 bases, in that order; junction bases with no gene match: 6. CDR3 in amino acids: CAWSDATSGDYEQYF. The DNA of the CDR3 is TGTGCCTGGAGTGACGCTACTAGCGGGGACTACGAGCAGTACTTC.

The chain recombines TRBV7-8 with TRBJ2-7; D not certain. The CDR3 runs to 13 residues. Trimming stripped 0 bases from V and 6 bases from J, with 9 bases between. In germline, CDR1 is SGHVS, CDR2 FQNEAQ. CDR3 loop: CASSLALMGEQYF. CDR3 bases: TGTGCCAGCAGCTTAGCGCTGATGGGCGAGCAGTACTTC. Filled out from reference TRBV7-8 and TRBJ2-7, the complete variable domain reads GAGVSQSPRYKVAKRGQDVALRCDPISGHVSLFWYQQALGQGPEFLTYFQNEAQLDKSGLPSDRFFAERPEGSVSTLKIQRTQQEDSAVYLCASSLALMGEQYFGPGTRLTVT.

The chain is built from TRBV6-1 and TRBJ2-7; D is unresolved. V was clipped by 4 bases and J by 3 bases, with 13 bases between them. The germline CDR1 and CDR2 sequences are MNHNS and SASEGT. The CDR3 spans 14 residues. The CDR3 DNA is TGTGCCAGCAGTGGTCCTCCCGCCTACTACGAGCAGTACTTC. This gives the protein CASSGPPAYYEQYF.

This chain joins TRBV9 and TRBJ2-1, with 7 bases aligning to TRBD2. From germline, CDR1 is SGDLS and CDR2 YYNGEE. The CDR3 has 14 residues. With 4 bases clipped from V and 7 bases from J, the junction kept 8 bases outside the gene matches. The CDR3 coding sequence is TGTGCCAGCAGCTCCCGCATGCGGGGGAATGAGCAGTTCTTC. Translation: CASSSRMRGNEQFF.

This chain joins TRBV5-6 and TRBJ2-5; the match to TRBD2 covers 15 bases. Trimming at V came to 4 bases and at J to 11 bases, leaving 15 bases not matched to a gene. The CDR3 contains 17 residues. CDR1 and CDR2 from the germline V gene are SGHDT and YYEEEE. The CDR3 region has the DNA TGTGCCAGCAGCCCTGGGACTAGCGGGAGGACTGCCTATACGCAGTACTTC. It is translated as CASSPGTSGRTAYTQYF.

The CDR3 loop is CAISDDRGSGYTF. The CDR3 coding sequence is TGTGCCATCAGTGACGACAGGGGATCTGGCTACACCTTC. The chain links TRBV10-3 to TRBJ1-2; 8 bases align to TRBD1. CDR3 size: 13 residues. CDR1 ENHRY and CDR2 SYGVKD come from the germline V gene. With 3 bases clipped from V and 7 bases from J, the junction kept 4 bases outside the gene matches.

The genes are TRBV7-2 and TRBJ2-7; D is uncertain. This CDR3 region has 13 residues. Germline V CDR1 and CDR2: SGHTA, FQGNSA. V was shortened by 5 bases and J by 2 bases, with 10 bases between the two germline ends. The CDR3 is CASSVSWAYEQYF. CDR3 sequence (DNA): TGTGCCAGCAGCGTAAGCTGGGCCTACGAGCAGTACTTC.

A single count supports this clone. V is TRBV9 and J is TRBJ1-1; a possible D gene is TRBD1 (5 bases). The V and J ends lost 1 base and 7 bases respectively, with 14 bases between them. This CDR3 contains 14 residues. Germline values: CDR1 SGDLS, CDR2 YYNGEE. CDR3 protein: CASSVFRDSGEAFF. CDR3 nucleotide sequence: TGTGCCAGCAGCGTATTCAGGGACTCAGGTGAAGCTTTCTTT. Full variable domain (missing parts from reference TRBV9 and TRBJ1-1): DSGVTQTPKHLITATGQRVTLRCSPRSGDLSVYWYQQSLDQGLQFLIQYYNGEERAKGNILERFSAQQFPDLHSELNLSSLELGDSALYFCASSVFRDSGEAFFGQGTRLTVV.

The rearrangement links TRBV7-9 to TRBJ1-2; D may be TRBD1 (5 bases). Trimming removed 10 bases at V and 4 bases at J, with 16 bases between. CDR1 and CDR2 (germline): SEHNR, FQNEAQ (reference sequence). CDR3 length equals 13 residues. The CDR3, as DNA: TGTGCCATACACGAGGGACGAAGCTATGGCTACACCTTC. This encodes CAIHEGRSYGYTF.

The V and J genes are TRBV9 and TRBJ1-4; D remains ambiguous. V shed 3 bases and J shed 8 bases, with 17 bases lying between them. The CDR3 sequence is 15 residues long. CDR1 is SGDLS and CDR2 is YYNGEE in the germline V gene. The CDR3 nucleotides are TGTGCCAGCAGCGCCTCGACACAGACGGCCGAAAAACTGTTTTTT. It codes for CASSASTQTAEKLFF.